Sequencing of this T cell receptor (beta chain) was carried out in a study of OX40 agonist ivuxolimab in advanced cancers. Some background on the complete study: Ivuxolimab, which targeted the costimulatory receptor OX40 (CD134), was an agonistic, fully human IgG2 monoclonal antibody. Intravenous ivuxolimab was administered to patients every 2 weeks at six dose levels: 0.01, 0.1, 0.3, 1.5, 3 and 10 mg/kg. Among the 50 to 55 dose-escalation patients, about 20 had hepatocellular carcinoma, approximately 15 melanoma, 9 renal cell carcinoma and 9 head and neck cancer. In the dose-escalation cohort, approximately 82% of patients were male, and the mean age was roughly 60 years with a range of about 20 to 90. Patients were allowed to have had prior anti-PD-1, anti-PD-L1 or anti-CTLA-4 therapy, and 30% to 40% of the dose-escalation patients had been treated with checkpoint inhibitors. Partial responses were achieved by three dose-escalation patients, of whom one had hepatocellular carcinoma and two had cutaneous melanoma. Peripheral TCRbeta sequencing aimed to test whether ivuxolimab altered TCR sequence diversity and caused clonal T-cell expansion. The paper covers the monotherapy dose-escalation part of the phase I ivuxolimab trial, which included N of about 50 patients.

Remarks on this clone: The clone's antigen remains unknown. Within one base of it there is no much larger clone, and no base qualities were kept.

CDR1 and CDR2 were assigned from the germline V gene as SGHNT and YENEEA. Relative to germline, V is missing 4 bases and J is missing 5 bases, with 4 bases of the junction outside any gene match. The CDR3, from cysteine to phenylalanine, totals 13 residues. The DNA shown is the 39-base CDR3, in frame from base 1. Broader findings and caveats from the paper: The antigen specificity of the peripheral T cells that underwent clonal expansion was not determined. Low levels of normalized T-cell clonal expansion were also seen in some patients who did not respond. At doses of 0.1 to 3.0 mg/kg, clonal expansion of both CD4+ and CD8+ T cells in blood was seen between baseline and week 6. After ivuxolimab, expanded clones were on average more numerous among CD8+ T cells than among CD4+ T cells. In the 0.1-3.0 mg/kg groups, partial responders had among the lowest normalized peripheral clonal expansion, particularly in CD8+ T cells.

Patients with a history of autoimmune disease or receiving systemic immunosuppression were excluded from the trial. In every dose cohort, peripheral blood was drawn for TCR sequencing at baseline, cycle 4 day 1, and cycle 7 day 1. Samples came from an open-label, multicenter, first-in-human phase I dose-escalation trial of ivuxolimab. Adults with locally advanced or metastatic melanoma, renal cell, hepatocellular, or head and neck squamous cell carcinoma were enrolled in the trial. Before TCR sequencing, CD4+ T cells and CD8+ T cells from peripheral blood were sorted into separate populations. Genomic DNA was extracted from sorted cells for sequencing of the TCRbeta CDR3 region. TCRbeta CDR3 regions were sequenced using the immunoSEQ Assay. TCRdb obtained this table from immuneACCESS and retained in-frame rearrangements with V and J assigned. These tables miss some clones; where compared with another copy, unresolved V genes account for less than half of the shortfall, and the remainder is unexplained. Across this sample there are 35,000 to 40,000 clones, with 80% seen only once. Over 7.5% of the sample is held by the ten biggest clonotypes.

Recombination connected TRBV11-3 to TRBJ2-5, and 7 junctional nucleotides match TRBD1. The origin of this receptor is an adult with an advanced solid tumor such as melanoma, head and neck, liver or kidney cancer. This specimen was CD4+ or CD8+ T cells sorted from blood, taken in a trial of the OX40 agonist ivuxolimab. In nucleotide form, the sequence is TGTGCCAGCAGCTACAGGGGAAGGGAGACCCAGTACTTC. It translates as CASSYRGRETQYF.